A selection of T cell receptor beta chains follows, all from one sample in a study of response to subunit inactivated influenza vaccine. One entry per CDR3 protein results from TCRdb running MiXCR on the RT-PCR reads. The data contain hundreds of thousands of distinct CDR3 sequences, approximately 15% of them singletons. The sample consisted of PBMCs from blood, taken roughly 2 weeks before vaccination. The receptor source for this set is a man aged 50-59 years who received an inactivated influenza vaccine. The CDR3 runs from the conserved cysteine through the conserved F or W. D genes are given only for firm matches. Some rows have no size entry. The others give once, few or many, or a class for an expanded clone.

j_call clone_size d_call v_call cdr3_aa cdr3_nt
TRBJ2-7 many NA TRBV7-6 CASSLAWGSYEQYF TGTGCCAGCAGCTTAGCTTGGGGGTCCTACGAGCAGTACTTC
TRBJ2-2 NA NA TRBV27 CASSRRDFGTFTGELFF TGTGCCAGCAGCCGTAGAGACTTCGGGACCTTCACCGGGGAGCTGTTTTTT
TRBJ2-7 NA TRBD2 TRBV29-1 CSVEVSGRWQYF TGCAGCGTTGAAGTAAGCGGGAGATGGCAGTACTTC
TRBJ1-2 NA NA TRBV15 CATSREGNGYTF TGTGCCACCAGCAGGGAGGGAAATGGCTACACCTTC
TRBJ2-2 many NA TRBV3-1 CASSQEFSGVPGELFF TGTGCCAGCAGCCAAGAATTTTCAGGGGTCCCCGGGGAGCTGTTTTTT
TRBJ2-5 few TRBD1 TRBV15 CATSRDRQGAGETQYF TGTGCCACCAGCAGAGATCGACAGGGGGCCGGAGAGACCCAGTACTTC
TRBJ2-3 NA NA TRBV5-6 CAISLTRTDTQYF TGTGCCATCAGCTTGACCCGCACAGATACGCAGTATTTT
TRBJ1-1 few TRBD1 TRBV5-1 CASSFADREATEAFF TGCGCCAGCAGCTTCGCGGACAGGGAGGCCACTGAAGCTTTCTTT
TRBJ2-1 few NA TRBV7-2 CASAPPGTSDEQFF TGTGCCAGCGCGCCCCCCGGGACATCGGATGAGCAGTTCTTC
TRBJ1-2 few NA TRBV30 CACGREIGGYTF TGTGCCTGTGGAAGAGAGATTGGGGGCTACACCTTC
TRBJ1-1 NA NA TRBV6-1 CASRTGFGTEAFF TGTGCCAGCAGAACAGGGTTCGGCACTGAAGCTTTCTTT
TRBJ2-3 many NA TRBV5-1 CASSLVRGSTDTQYF TGTGCCAGCAGCTTAGTGAGGGGCTCCACAGATACGCAGTATTTT
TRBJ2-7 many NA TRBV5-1 CASSLNWAQGAEQYF TGCGCCAGCAGCTTGAATTGGGCCCAGGGAGCCGAGCAGTACTTC
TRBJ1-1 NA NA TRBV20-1 CSARSGANTEAFF TGCAGTGCTAGATCAGGAGCGAACACTGAAGCTTTCTTT
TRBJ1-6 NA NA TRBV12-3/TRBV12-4 CASRDGWSSYNSPLHF TGTGCCAGCCGGGACGGTTGGAGCTCCTATAATTCACCCCTCCACTTT
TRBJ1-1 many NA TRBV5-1 CASSSREGTEAFF TGCGCCAGCAGCTCCAGGGAGGGCACTGAAGCTTTCTTT
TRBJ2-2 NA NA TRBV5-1 CASSLGTGASNTGELFF TGCGCCAGCAGCTTGGGCACGGGGGCGTCGAACACCGGGGAGCTGTTTTTT
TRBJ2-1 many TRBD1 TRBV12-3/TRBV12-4 CAIWDRDNEQFF TGTGCCATATGGGACAGGGACAATGAGCAGTTCTTC
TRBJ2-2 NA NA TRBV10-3 CAIRRQTVREGGELFF TGTGCCATCAGGAGGCAGACGGTCAGGGAAGGCGGGGAGCTGTTTTTT
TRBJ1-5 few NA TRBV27 CASSLIRGGTAQHF TGTGCCAGCAGTTTGATCCGGGGGGGCACGGCCCAGCATTTT
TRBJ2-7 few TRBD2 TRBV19 CASSIRLADYEQYF TGTGCCAGTAGTATAAGACTAGCGGACTACGAGCAGTACTTC
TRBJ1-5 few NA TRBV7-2 CASSLGTSQPQHF TGTGCCAGCAGCTTAGGAACGAGTCAGCCCCAGCATTTT
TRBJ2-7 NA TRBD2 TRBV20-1 CSAPPSGRTGEQYF TGCAGTGCCCCTCCAAGCGGGAGAACGGGTGAGCAGTACTTC
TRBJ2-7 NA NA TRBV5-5 CASSLAVTGTYEQYF TGTGCCAGCAGCTTGGCCGTGACAGGAACCTACGAGCAGTACTTC
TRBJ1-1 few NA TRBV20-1 CSARFLNTEAFF TGCAGTGCTAGGTTTTTGAACACTGAAGCTTTCTTT
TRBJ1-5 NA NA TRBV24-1 CATSDFGSNQPQHF TGTGCCACCAGTGATTTTGGGAGCAATCAGCCCCAGCATTTT
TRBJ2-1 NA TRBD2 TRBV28 CASSLGASGAGGEFF TGTGCCAGCAGTTTAGGGGCTAGCGGGGCAGGGGGGGAGTTCTTC
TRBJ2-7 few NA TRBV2 CASSEGPTSYEQYF TGTGCCAGCAGTGAAGGACCTACCTCCTACGAGCAGTACTTC